Presented here are 31 T cell receptor beta chains from one specimen sequenced in a study of tumor-infiltrating lymphocytes in oesophageal squamous cell carcinoma (TCRdb year 2016). Preparation of the library involved PCR. The sequencer listed for this sample is Illumina HiSeq 2000. Through fastp at Q25 and MiXCR, TCRdb rebuilt clones from the public reads, retaining in-frame beta chains. Rows with one shared CDR3 protein collapse into an entry with the most common genes and DNA. In all, the sample holds about 15,000 distinct CDR3 sequences, and roughly 54% of those were seen once. Approximately 34% of the sample is held by the ten biggest clonotypes. The sample comprised esophageal tumor tissue. All receptors derive from a female donor with esophageal squamous cell carcinoma.

Notes on this clonotype: The junction departs from the called germline gene at one end, perhaps through a read error. J is TRBJ2-5 and V is TRBV6-5; TRBD2 matches at 10 bases. The CDR3 has 16 amino acids. Germline loops: CDR1 MNHEY, CDR2 SVGAGI. The CDR3 reads CASSYSASGSLPGGIF. CDR3 nucleotides: TGTGCCAGCAGTTACAGTGCTAGCGGGAGCCTCCCGGGAGGGATCTTC.

The chain couples TRBV7-3 to TRBJ2-3, with 9 bases identical to TRBD1. The DNA end lines up better with TRBJ2-2; the J call may be wrong. Germline-derived CDR1 and CDR2 are SGHTA and FQGTGA. The CDR3 is 16 amino acids. Here the CDR3 DNA reads TGTGCCAGCAGCTCTTACAGGGGGCTTGGCACCGGGGAGCTGTTTTTT. Translated, it gives CASSSYRGLGTGELFF.

This clonotype was picked up one time. This may stem from a read error, because a much larger clone lies one nucleotide away. In DNA form, the CDR3 reads TGTGCCAGCAGTATGGACAAGCAGTACTTC. It specifies CASSMDKQYF. The chain carries TRBV28 and TRBJ2-1, with D possibly TRBD1 on 5 matching bases. The DNA end favors TRBJ2-7, so the J call may be wrong. CDR1 and CDR2 (germline): MDHEN, SYDVKM. CDR3 length: 10 residues.

For this clonotype: Without the conserved terminal phenylalanine or tryptophan, this CDR3 likely stems from a read error. No DNA is shown, since the ends of the CDR3 on it are uncertain; the CDR3 is the one TCRdb lists. The chain has TRBV11-3 and TRBJ1-1; the table gives TRBD1 as D, unverified against the DNA. The CDR3 is 18 amino acids long, termini counted. CDR1 SGHNT and CDR2 YENEEA come from the germline V gene. The CDR3 is CASSPRQGQGYNEQFFGQ.

In its sample, this clonotype was seen many times. This rearrangement joins TRBV6-1 to TRBJ2-1; tentative D call: TRBD2 (5 bases). The end of the DNA aligns better with TRBJ2-7, so the J call may be wrong. Germline V gene lookup returns CDR1 MNHNS and CDR2 SASEGT. This CDR3 spans 15 amino acids. CDR3 DNA sequence: TGTGCCAGCAGTAGCGCGGGCCTGAGTTACAATGAGCAGTACTTC. Its translation: CASSSAGLSYNEQYF.

The V gene is TRBV7-9, the J gene TRBJ2-1, with D possibly being TRBD2 (5 bases). This CDR3 is 16 amino acids long. Trimming removed 0 bases from V and 5 bases from J, with 14 bases in between. Germline values: CDR1 SEHNR, CDR2 FQNEAQ (reference sequence). The CDR3: CASSLAFRRSDNEQFF. In DNA, the CDR3 is TGTGCCAGCAGCTTAGCTTTCCGTCGTAGCGACAATGAGCAGTTCTTC.

This clonotype was counted a single time. The chain has TRBV7-6 and TRBJ2-5; 8 bases match TRBD1. The end of the DNA fits TRBJ2-1 better, so the J call may be wrong. Germline V CDR1 and CDR2: SGHVS, FNYEAQ. The length of the CDR3 is 14 residues. The CDR3 DNA sequence: TGTGCCAGCAGCCCTGGACAGGGACGGAGGGAGCAGTTCTTC. Residues: CASSPGQGRREQFF.

This rearrangement joins TRBV7-2 to TRBJ1-5; tentative D call: TRBD1 (5 bases). The CDR3 sequence is 14 residues long. Germline CDR1 and CDR2: SGHTA and FQGNSA. The V end lost 5 bases, the J end lost 7 bases, and 15 bases lay between the germline ends. The CDR3: CASSGRDPKQPQHF. CDR3 nucleotides: TGTGCCAGCAGCGGCCGGGACCCCAAACAGCCCCAGCATTTT. Drawing the rest from reference TRBV7-2 and TRBJ1-5, the complete variable domain is GAGVSQSPSNKVTEKGKDVELRCDPISGHTALYWYRQSLGQGLEFLIYFQGNSAPDKSGLPSDRFSAERTGGSVSTLTIQRTQQEDSAVYLCASSGRDPKQPQHFGDGTRLSIL.

With respect to this clonotype: The CDR3 does not close with the conserved phenylalanine or tryptophan, likely indicating a read error. The DNA is omitted, as the CDR3 cannot be located on it reliably, and the CDR3 follows TCRdb's listing. The chain joins TRBV28 to TRBJ2-5; TRBD2 is the table's D call and was not checked against the DNA. The V gene's germline CDR1 is MDHEN and CDR2 SYDVKM. The CDR3 adds up to 17 amino acids, both ends counted. This CDR3 is CASSPPGGRNSPLHFGN.

The chain joins TRBV28 to TRBJ2-5; D is unresolved. The J call may be wrong; the DNA end is better matched by TRBJ2-1. Germline V gene sequence: CDR1 MDHEN, CDR2 SYDVKM. The CDR3 is made up of 14 amino acids. CDR3 sequence reads: CASRRIVRGNEQFF. The CDR3 DNA reads TGTGCCAGCAGGAGAATAGTCCGTGGGAATGAGCAGTTCTTC.

This rearrangement joins TRBV18 to TRBJ2-1, with a weak D call TRBD2 (7 bases). The closer fit of TRBJ2-7 to the DNA end suggests the J call may be wrong. The CDR3 covers 17 residues. CDR1 is KGHSH, CDR2 LQKENI, per germline. The CDR3 region is CASSPPARDTRGDEQYF. In DNA form, the CDR3 reads TGTGCCAGCTCACCACCCGCGCGGGACACACGGGGGGATGAGCAGTACTTC.

The chain carries TRBV7-2 and TRBJ2-1; D not certain. TRBJ2-7 matches the DNA end more closely, so the J call is doubtful. CDR1 and CDR2 from the germline V gene are SGHTA and FQGNSA. CDR3 length: 14 residues. The CDR3 here is CASSTRWRNDEQYF. The CDR3 DNA follows: TGTGCCAGCAGCACAAGGTGGCGGAATGACGAGCAGTACTTC.

By share, this clonotype ranks as medium-sized (0.01 to 0.1%). The chain uses TRBV2 and TRBJ1-2; 10 bases fit TRBD1. J was trimmed by 6 bases and V by 6 bases; bases with no gene match: 13. This CDR3 is built from 16 residues. Per the germline V gene, CDR1 is SNHLY and CDR2 is FYNNEI. This CDR3 reads CASRKDRGALRNGYTF. CDR3 sequence (DNA): TGTGCCAGCAGGAAGGACAGGGGGGCCCTTAGAAATGGCTACACCTTC.

The chain employs TRBV11-2 and TRBJ2-3; TRBD2 matches 7 bases. Per the germline V gene, CDR1 is SGHAT and CDR2 is FQNNGV. Trimming took 2 bases from V and 3 from J; bases not matched to a gene: 5. This CDR3 spans 15 amino acids. CDR3: CASSLSGGTTDTQYF. CDR3 nucleotides: TGTGCCAGCAGCTTATCGGGGGGAACTACAGATACGCAGTATTTT.

The chain couples TRBV7-6 to TRBJ2-1; TRBD2 aligns across 14 bases. This CDR3 region has 20 residues. Trimming at V came to 5 bases and at J to 0 bases, leaving 12 bases not matched to a gene. CDR1 SGHVS and CDR2 FNYEAQ come from the germline V gene. The CDR3 region is CASSGAPGLAGELSYNEQFF. CDR3 bases: TGTGCCAGCAGCGGGGCACCGGGACTAGCGGGAGAGCTCTCCTACAATGAGCAGTTCTTC.

The chain couples TRBV6-1 to TRBJ2-5; the D is unclear. Germline values: CDR1 MNHNS, CDR2 SASEGT. V was trimmed by 1 base and J by 8 bases, leaving 11 bases between them. The CDR3 has 13 residues. The CDR3, as DNA: TGTGCCAGCAGTGAAGGGAACAGCTTTACCCAGTACTTC. Translated, it gives CASSEGNSFTQYF.

V is TRBV7-8 and J is TRBJ2-7; no firm D call. Matching the DNA end better, TRBJ1-2 makes the J call doubtful. CDR1 is SGHVS and CDR2 is FQNEAQ in the germline V gene. The CDR3 spans 13 residues. This CDR3 is CASSLVSLYGYTF. The DNA of the CDR3 is TGTGCCAGCAGCTTAGTCAGCCTCTATGGCTACACCTTC.

This clonotype is labeled as medium-sized. This rearrangement joins TRBV6-1 to TRBJ2-3; 9 positions agree with TRBD2. Trimming cost V 6 bases and J 5 bases; bases outside gene matches: 6. Per the germline V gene, CDR1 is MNHNS and CDR2 is SASEGT. This CDR3 has 14 residues. The CDR3 loop is CASSGSGRLDTQYF. The CDR3 DNA reads TGTGCCAGCAGCGGTAGCGGGAGATTAGATACGCAGTATTTT.

This clonotype occurred once. CDR3 DNA: TGTGCCAGCAGCTGGAGGGAGGGCATTCAGTACTTC. This codes for CASSWREGIQYF. The chain employs TRBV5-6 and TRBJ2-4, with 7 bases identical to TRBD2. Trimming cost V 3 bases and J 9 bases; bases outside gene matches: 3. Germline CDR1 SGHDT, CDR2 YYEEEE. The CDR3 has 12 amino acids. The full variable domain, rest sourced from reference TRBV5-6 and TRBJ2-4, is DAGVTQSPTHLIKTRGQQVTLRCSPKSGHDTVSWYQQALGQGPQFIFQYYEEEERQRGNFPDRFSGHQFPNYSSELNVNALLLGDSALYLCASSWREGIQYFGAGTRLSVL.

The gene calls are TRBV4-2 and TRBJ2-1, with D hard to call. The germline V and J ends were trimmed by 4 bases and 2 bases, with 15 bases remaining between them. Germline V gene data show CDR1 as LGHNA and CDR2 as YNFKEQ. This CDR3 spans 16 amino acids. CDR3 sequence (DNA): TGTGCCAGCAGCCCGGACCCGAGACCCCCCTACAATGAGCAGTTCTTC. Protein: CASSPDPRPPYNEQFF.

This clonotype was observed a single time. The chain links TRBV7-4 to TRBJ1-1; D is unresolved. This CDR3 region has 14 residues. Trimming cost V 2 bases and J 1 base, with 8 bases left between them. Germline V gene lookup returns CDR1 SGHVT and CDR2 SQSDAQ. The CDR3: CASSLFPGNTEAFF. CDR3 nucleotides: TGTGCCAGCAGCTTATTCCCGGGGAACACTGAAGCTTTCTTT.

A remark on this clonotype: The final CDR3 position lacks the conserved phenylalanine or tryptophan, pointing to a likely read error. No DNA is shown, since the ends of the CDR3 on it are uncertain; the CDR3 is the one TCRdb lists. The rearrangement joins TRBV12-3 or TRBV12-4 to TRBJ2-6; no check of the table's D call, TRBD2, against the DNA was made. A total of 15 residues make up the CDR3, ends included. The CDR3 protein is CASNGGVLETQYFGA.

This clonotype has a handful of counts. The gene calls are TRBV6-1 and TRBJ2-5; D assignment may be TRBD1 or TRBD2 (5 bases each). The DNA end lines up better with TRBJ2-7; the J call may be wrong. CDR1 is MNHNS, CDR2 SASEGT, per germline. This CDR3 is 17 amino acids long. The DNA of the CDR3 is TGTGCCAGCAGCCCCACCAGGTCGGGGCTTAACAACTACGAGCAGTACTTC. Translating gives CASSPTRSGLNNYEQYF.

This clonotype was observed a handful of times. Sequence at one end of the junction differs from germline and may be a read error. This rearrangement joins TRBV7-7 to TRBJ2-7, with a weak D call TRBD2 (6 bases). The DNA end favors TRBJ2-1, so the J call may be wrong. This CDR3 is built from 15 residues. Germline V gene lookup returns CDR1 SSHAT and CDR2 FNYEAQ (reference sequence). CDR3 sequence (DNA): TGTGCTAGCAGCTTACGAGCGGGTTCATACAATGAGCAGTTCTTC. It yields the protein CASSLRAGSYNEQFF.

Relative to its sample, this clonotype is medium-sized. This clone may be a read error of a much larger clone one base away. The CDR3 sequence is CASSSVRTGELYF. The DNA of the CDR3 is TGTGCCAGCAGTTCAGTTCGGACCGGGGAGCTGTATTTT. The V gene is TRBV7-6, the J gene TRBJ2-3; weak D call: TRBD2 (5 bases). This CDR3 comprises 13 residues. Germline V lookup: CDR1 SGHVS, CDR2 FNYEAQ. The V gene lost 6 bases and the J gene lost 14 bases, with 21 bases spanning the gap.

The chain has TRBV12-3 or TRBV12-4 and TRBJ2-4; D is perhaps TRBD2 (7 bases). The J call may be incorrect, as the DNA end agrees better with TRBJ2-1. The CDR3 contains 15 residues. In DNA, the CDR3 is TGTGCCAGCAGTTTGGGGGGGGCGGTAGTCAATGAGCAGTTCTTC. This sequence encodes CASSLGGAVVNEQFF.

The chain joins TRBV6-1 to TRBJ2-1; D gene uncertain. The tail of the sequence fits TRBJ2-7 better, so the J call may be wrong. Germline CDR1 MNHNS, CDR2 SASEGT. The CDR3 has 15 residues. In DNA form, the CDR3 reads TGTGCCAGCAGTGAAAGCTCAGCACGGAAAGACGAGCAGTACTTC. Translation gives CASSESSARKDEQYF.

The chain carries TRBV6-1 and TRBJ2-3; D is tentatively TRBD1 or TRBD2 (5 bases each). This CDR3 is 14 amino acids long. The germline gives CDR1 MNHNS, CDR2 SASEGT. The ends were cut back, 7 bases at V and 2 bases at J, with 13 bases in the middle. The CDR3 loop reads CASMSLGTTDTQYF. CDR3 sequence (DNA): TGTGCCAGCATGAGTCTAGGGACCACAGATACGCAGTATTTT.

This clonotype was seen repeatedly, ten times or more. The chain combines TRBV5-6 with TRBJ2-7, with D tentatively TRBD2 (5 bases). This CDR3 is built from 15 residues. The ends were cut back, 1 base at V and 0 bases at J, with 11 bases in the middle. The germline V gene has CDR1 SGHDT and CDR2 YYEEEE. DNA of the CDR3: TGTGCCAGCAGCTTGAGGTTCGGGATCTCCTACGAGCAGTACTTC. This sequence encodes CASSLRFGISYEQYF.

This sequence joins TRBV7-2 and TRBJ2-3, with 7 bases aligning to TRBD2. The DNA end favors TRBJ2-7, so the J call may be wrong. Germline-derived CDR1 and CDR2 are SGHTA and FQGNSA. The CDR3 covers 17 residues. This CDR3 reads CASSLLLIAGVANEQYF. Here the CDR3 DNA reads TGTGCCAGCAGCTTATTATTGATTGCGGGAGTAGCTAATGAGCAGTACTTC.

This clonotype turned up a few times. V and J are TRBV7-2 and TRBJ2-5, with a tentative D call TRBD1 (5 bases). V was shortened by 5 bases and J by 4 bases, with 11 bases between the two germline ends. The CDR3 has 13 residues. The germline gives CDR1 SGHTA, CDR2 FQGNSA. CDR3 protein: CASSQDRGETQYF. CDR3 sequence (DNA): TGTGCCAGCAGCCAAGACAGAGGAGAGACCCAGTACTTC.